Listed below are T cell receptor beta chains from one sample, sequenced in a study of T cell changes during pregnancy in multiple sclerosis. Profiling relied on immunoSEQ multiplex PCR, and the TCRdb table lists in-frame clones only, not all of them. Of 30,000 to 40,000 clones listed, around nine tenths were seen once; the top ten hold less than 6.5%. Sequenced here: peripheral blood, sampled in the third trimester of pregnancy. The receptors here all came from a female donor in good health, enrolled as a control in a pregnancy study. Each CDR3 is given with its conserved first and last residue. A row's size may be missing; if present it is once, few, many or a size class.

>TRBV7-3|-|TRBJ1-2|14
CASSSTGGGDGYTF
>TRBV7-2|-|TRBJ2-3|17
CASSLGGLAGETDTQYF
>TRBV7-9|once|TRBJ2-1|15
CASSQSRGSYNEQFF
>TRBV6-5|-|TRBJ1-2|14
CASTPDSANYGYTF
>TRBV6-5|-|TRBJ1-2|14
CASTMDRTSYGYTF
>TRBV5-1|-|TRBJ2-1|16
CASSLPGTGGYNEQFF
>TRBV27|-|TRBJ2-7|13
CATAGSSSYEQYF
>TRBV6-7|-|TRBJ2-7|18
CASSYWTSGGSVWDEQYF
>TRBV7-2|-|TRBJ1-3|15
CASSRGGKTGNTIYF
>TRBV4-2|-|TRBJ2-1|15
CASSQEGSSYNEQFF
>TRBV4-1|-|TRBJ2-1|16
CASSPTPGQGINEQFF
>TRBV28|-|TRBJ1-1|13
CASSFTENTEAFF
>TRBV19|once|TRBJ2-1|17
CASSIVDRRSSYNEQFF
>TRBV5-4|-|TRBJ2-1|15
CASSLHLAGAGEQFF
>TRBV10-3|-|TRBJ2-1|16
CAISAGAGGQYNEQFF
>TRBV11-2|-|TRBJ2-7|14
CASSSKHANYEQYF
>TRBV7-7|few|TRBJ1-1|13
CASSLKRDTEAFF
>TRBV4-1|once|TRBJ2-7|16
CASSQVAGGSTYEQYF
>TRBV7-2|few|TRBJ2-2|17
CASSFPRTGANTGELFF
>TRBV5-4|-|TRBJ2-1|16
CASSAGGGAAYNEQFF
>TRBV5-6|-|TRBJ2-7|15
CASSRPAGGGYEQYF
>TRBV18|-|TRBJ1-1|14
CASSQKRGNTEAFF
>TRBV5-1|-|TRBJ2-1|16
CASSLEAGGHYNEQFF
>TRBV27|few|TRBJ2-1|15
CASSPGQGRLNEQFF
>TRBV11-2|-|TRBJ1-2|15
CASSPKPGGEEGYTF
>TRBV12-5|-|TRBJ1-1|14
CASGLSNMNTEAFF
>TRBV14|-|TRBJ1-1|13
CASSQDLLTEAFF
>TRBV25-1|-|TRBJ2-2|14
CASSVLAGSGELFF
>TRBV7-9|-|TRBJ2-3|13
CASSFPAADTQYF
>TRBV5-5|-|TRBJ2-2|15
CASSLGPLALGELFF
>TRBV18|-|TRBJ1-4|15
CASSPKTGTNEKLFF
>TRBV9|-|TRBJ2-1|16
CASSVAPSGVLDEQFF
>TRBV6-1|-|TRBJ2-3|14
CASSGQYSTDTQYF
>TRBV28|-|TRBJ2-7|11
CASSERHEQYF
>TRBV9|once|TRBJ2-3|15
CASSVKATSGDTQYF
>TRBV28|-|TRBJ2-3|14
CASSFLAGTDTQYF
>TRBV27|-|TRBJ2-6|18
CASCLGEGIFSGANVLTF
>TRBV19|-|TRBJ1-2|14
CASTPGQGDYGYTF
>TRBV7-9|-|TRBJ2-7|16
CASSPARETGAYEQYF
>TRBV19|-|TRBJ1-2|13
CASSYQANYGYTF
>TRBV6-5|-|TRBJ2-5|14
CASSYSTGGGTQYF
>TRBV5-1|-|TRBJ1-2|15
CASSGTQGTNYGYTF
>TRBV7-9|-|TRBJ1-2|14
CASSSSGGSYGYTF
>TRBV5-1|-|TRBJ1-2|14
CASSSTASNYGYTF
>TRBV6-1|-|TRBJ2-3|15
CASSEVAGGADTQYF
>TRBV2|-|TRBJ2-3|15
CASSERGAWTDTQYF
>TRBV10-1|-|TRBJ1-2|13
CASSESGTNGYTF
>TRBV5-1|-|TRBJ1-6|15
CASSDRQGGNSPLHF
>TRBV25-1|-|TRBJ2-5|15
CASSDDLSYQETQYF
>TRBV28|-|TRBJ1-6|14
CASSSGGGNSPLHF
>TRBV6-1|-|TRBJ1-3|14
CASSRPGGSNTIYF
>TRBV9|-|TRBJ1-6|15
CASSVEGAGNSPLHF